The 8 T cell receptor beta chains reported below all come from one sample, sequenced in a study of T cells in localized non-small cell lung cancer. Sequencing used immunoSEQ multiplex PCR; TCRdb keeps in-frame clones, though not all of them. The top ten hold approximately 3% of the sample, which has about 78,000 clones, about four fifths seen once. The sample here was peripheral blood, taken before any cancer treatment. The receptors here all came from a man between 40 and 70 years old with stage I lung adenocarcinoma.

CDR3 sequence reads: CASSAGLAAGETQYF. The CDR3 DNA reads TGTGCCAGCAGCGCAGGACTAGCGGCCGGGGAGACGCAGTATTTT. This chain joins TRBV11-1 and TRBJ2-3, with 10 bases aligning to TRBD2. The CDR3 extends over 15 amino acids. The germline CDR1 and CDR2 sequences are SGHAT and FQDESV (reference sequence). Trimming removed 5 bases from V and 9 bases from J; junction bases left unmatched: 11.

The chain links TRBV9 to TRBJ2-3; no firm D call. V was shortened by 2 bases and J by 2 bases, with 15 bases between the two germline ends. CDR1 SGDLS and CDR2 YYNGEE come from the germline V gene. CDR3 size: 16 residues. The CDR3 protein is CASSVRTRMNTDTQYF. For the CDR3, the DNA is TGTGCCAGCAGCGTCAGGACCCGGATGAACACAGATACGCAGTATTTT.

The V and J genes are TRBV5-5 and TRBJ2-3; 8 nucleotides agree with TRBD1. Germline CDR1 reads SGHKS; CDR2 reads YYEKEE (reference sequence). J lost 4 bases, V lost 4 bases, and 11 bases had no gene match. The CDR3 loop spans 16 amino acids. The CDR3 DNA reads TGTGCCAGCAGCGGATCGGACAGGGAGCCCCCAGATACGCAGTATTTT. Amino acid sequence: CASSGSDREPPDTQYF.

The chain combines TRBV5-1 with TRBJ2-1; the D gene is possibly TRBD2 (5 bases). The germline V and J ends were trimmed by 4 bases and 2 bases, with 10 bases remaining between them. CDR1 SGHRS and CDR2 YFSETQ come from the germline V gene. The CDR3 is 14 amino acids. Written as DNA, the CDR3 is TGCGCCAGCAGCGTGGAGGTCCCCTACAATGAGCAGTTCTTC. Its translation is CASSVEVPYNEQFF. Full variable domain (missing parts from reference TRBV5-1 and TRBJ2-1): KAGVTQTPRYLIKTRGQQVTLSCSPISGHRSVSWYQQTPGQGLQFLFEYFSETQRNKGNFPGRFSGRQFSNSRSEMNVSTLELGDSALYLCASSVEVPYNEQFFGPGTRLTVL.

The J gene is TRBJ2-3, the V gene TRBV18, with D maybe TRBD2 (5 bases). Germline V gene sequence: CDR1 KGHSH, CDR2 LQKENI. The CDR3 consists of 15 residues. Trimming removed 4 bases from V and 0 bases from J, with 11 bases in between. CDR3 sequence: CASSLIASSTDTQYF. The CDR3 nucleotides read TGTGCCAGCTCACTCATAGCGTCTAGCACAGATACGCAGTATTTT.

The rearrangement uses TRBV10-3 and TRBJ2-2; no firm D call. V was clipped by 2 bases and J by 0 bases, with 7 bases between them. This CDR3 region has 15 residues. Germline V gives CDR1 ENHRY, CDR2 SYGVKD. DNA for the CDR3: TGTGCCATCAGTGAGCGACGGGCGAACACCGGGGAGCTGTTTTTT. It yields the protein CAISERRANTGELFF.

The chain is built from TRBV2 and TRBJ1-5; D uncertain. CDR1 and CDR2 (germline): SNHLY, FYNNEI. The V and J ends lost 2 bases and 0 bases respectively, with 8 bases between them. The CDR3 covers 15 residues. The DNA for the CDR3 is TGTGCCAGCAGTGAAATGGGAGCTAGCAATCAGCCCCAGCATTTT. It is translated as CASSEMGASNQPQHF.

This clone was seen only a few times. The gene calls are TRBV19 and TRBJ1-2; TRBD1 agrees at 8 bases. CDR3 size: 15 residues. Germline V gene lookup returns CDR1 LNHDA and CDR2 SQIVND (reference sequence). V was clipped by 6 bases and J by 4 bases; unmatched bases: 10. The CDR3 here is CASRPTGAPSYGYTF. The DNA for the CDR3 is TGTGCCAGTAGGCCGACAGGGGCCCCTAGCTATGGCTACACCTTC.